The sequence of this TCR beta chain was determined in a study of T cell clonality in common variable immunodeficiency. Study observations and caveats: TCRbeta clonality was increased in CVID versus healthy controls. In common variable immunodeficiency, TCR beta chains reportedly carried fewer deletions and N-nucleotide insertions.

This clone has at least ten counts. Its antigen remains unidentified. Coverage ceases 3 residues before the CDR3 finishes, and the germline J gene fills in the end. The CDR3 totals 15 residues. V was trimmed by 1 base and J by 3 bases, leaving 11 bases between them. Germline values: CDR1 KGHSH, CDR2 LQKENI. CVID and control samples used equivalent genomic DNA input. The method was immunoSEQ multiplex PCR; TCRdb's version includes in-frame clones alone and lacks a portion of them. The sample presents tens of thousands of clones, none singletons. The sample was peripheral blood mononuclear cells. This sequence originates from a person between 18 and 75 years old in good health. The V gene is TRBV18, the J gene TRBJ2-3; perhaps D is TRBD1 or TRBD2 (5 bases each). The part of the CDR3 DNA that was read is TGTGCCAGCTCACCACGACAGTGGGAGACAGATACG. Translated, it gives CASSPRQWETDT. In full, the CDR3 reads CASSPRQWETDTQYF.